This TCR beta chain is from a study of CD8 T cells in Susac syndrome. Reverse transcription of roughly 0.5 to 1 ug RNA was performed with random hexamers. Across 54 Vbeta and 13 Jbeta, TCR beta CDR3 was amplified with immunoSEQ multiplex PCR. TCRdb re-called the immunoSEQ multiplex PCR reads with MiXCR, one entry per CDR3 protein. The sample lists some 95,000 distinct CDR3 sequences; 90% to 95% were seen once. Whole-study findings and limits: Only a relatively small number of individuals were included in the TCR sequencing and HLA analysis.

In blood CD8+ and CD4+ T cells, TCR beta underwent sequencing. The controls, all healthy donors, were matched for age and sex. Points on this clonotype: Its antigen is not known.

The specimen was CD8+ T cells from PBMCs. This receptor was obtained from a human donor in good health.

The CDR3 spells CSARDVYREGSQNQPQHF. The CDR3, as DNA: TGCAGTGCTAGAGATGTATACCGAGAGGGATCCCAAAATCAGCCCCAGCATTTT. J is TRBJ1-5 and V is TRBV20-1, with D uncertain. V was cut by 0 bases and J by 4 bases, with 22 bases left in between. Germline-derived CDR1 and CDR2 are DFQATT and SNEGSKA (reference sequence). This CDR3 comprises 18 residues.